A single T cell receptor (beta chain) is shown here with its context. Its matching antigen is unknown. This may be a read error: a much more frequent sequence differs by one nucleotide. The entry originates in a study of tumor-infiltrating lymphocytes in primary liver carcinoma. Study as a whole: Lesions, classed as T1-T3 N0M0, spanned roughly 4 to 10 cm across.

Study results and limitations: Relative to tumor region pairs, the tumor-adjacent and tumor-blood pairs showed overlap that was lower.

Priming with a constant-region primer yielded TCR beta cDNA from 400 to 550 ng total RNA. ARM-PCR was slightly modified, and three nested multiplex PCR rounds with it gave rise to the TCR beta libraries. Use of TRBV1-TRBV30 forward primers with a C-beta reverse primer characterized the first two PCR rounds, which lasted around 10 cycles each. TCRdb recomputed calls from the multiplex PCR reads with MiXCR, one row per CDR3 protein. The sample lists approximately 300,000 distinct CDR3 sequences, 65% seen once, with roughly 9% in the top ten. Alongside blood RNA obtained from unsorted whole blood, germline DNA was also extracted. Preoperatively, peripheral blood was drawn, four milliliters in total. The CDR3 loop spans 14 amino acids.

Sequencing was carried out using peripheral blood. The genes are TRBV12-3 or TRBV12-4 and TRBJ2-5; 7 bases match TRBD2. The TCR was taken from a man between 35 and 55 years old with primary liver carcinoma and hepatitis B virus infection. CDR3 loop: CTSSLSASGETQYF. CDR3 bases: TGTACCAGCAGTTTATCTGCTAGCGGTGAGACCCAGTACTTC.